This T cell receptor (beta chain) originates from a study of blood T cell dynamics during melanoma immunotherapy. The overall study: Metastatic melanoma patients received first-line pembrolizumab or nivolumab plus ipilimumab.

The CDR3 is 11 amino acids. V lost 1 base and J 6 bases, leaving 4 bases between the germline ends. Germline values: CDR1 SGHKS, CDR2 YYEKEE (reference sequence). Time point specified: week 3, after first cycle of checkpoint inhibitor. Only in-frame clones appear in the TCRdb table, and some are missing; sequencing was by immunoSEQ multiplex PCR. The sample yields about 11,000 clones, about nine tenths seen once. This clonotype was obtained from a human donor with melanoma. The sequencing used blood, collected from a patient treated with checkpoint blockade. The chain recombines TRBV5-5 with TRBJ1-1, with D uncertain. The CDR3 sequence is CASSLTAEAFF. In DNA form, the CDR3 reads TGTGCCAGCAGCTTGACGGCTGAAGCTTTCTTT.